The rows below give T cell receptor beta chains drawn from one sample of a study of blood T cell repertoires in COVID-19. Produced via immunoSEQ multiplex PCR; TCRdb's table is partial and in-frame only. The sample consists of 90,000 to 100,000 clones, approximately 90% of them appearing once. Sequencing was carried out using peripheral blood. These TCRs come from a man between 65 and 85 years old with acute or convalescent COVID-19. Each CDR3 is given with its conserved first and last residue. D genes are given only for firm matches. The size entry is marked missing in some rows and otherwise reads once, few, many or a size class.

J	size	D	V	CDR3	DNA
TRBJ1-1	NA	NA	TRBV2	CASEKGGEAFF	TGTGCCAGCGAAAAAGGGGGTGAAGCTTTCTTT
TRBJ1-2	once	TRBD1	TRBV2	CASTPGGDYGYTF	TGTGCCAGCACGCCAGGGGGCGACTATGGCTACACCTTC
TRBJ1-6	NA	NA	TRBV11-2	CASSLDSIYNSPLHF	TGTGCCAGCAGCTTAGATAGCATTTATAATTCACCCCTCCACTTT
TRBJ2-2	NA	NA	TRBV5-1	CASSLGAARATGELFF	TGCGCCAGCAGCTTGGGGGCGGCGAGGGCGACCGGGGAGCTGTTTTTT
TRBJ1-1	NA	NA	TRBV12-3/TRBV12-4	CASSRDTEAFF	TGTGCCAGCAGCCGAGATACTGAAGCTTTCTTT
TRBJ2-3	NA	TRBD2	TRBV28	CASSSDRGGGTDTQYF	TGTGCCAGCAGTTCCGACCGGGGGGGCGGCACAGATACGCAGTATTTT
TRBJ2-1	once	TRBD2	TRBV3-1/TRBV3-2	CASALAGVPGEQFF	TGTGCCAGCGCTTTGGCGGGGGTGCCTGGGGAGCAGTTCTTC
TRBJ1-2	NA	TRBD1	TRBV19	CASSTRTGTYGYTF	TGTGCCAGTAGTACGCGGACAGGGACCTATGGCTACACCTTC
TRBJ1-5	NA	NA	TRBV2	CASSELMGRKGNQPQHF	TGTGCCAGCAGTGAATTGATGGGGCGCAAGGGCAATCAGCCCCAGCATTTT
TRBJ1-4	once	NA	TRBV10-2	CASSDPSTNEKLFF	TGCGCCAGCAGTGACCCATCAACTAATGAAAAACTGTTTTTT
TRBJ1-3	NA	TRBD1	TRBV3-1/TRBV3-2	CASSQYPGTGGRNTIYF	TGTGCCAGCAGCCAGTACCCCGGGACAGGGGGTAGGAACACCATATATTTT
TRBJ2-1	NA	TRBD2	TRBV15	CATSILAGGYEQFF	TGTGCCACCAGCATCCTAGCGGGGGGATACGAGCAGTTCTTC
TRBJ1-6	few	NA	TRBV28	CASSTRRDNSPLHF	TGTGCCAGCAGTACCCGCAGGGATAATTCACCCCTCCACTTT
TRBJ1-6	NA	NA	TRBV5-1	CASSEPNSPLHF	TGCGCCAGCAGCGAGCCTAATTCACCCCTCCACTTT
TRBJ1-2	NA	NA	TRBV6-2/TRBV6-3	CASSYFTGNYGYTF	TGTGCCAGCAGTTACTTTACAGGGAACTATGGCTACACCTTC
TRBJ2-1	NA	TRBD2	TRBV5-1	CASSLDPSLAGNHNEQFF	TGCGCCAGCAGCTTGGATCCCTCTTTAGCGGGCAATCACAATGAGCAGTTCTTC
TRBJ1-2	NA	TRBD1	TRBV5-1	CASSDSGQGLSYGYTF	TGCGCCAGCAGCGACTCCGGACAGGGGTTAAGCTATGGCTACACCTTC
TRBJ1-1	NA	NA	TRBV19	CTSSYIKGQRDPEAFF	TGTACCAGTAGTTACATTAAGGGACAACGGGACCCTGAAGCTTTCTTT
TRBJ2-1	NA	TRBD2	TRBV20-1	CSASGASGGSGSYNEQFF	TGCAGTGCTAGTGGGGCTAGCGGGGGGTCGGGCTCCTACAATGAGCAGTTCTTC
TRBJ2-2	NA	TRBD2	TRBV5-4	CASSLGSGGNTGELFF	TGTGCCAGCAGCTTGGGGAGCGGGGGAAACACCGGGGAGCTGTTTTTT
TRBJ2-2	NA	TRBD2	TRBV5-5	CASSFVQVLAGSNTGELFF	TGTGCCAGCAGCTTTGTTCAGGTCCTAGCGGGATCGAACACCGGGGAGCTGTTTTTT
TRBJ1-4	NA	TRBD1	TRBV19	CASRGDQGAGKLFF	TGTGCCAGTAGGGGGGACCAGGGGGCCGGAAAACTGTTTTTT
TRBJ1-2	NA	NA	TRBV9	CASSVAAQGSGYTF	TGTGCCAGCAGCGTAGCGGCCCAGGGATCCGGCTACACCTTC
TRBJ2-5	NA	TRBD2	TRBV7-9	CASSTSGGVAETQYF	TGTGCCAGCAGCACGTCGGGGGGAGTAGCGGAGACCCAGTACTTC
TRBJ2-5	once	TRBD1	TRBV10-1	CASSNRGAETQYF	TGCGCCAGCAGCAACAGGGGTGCGGAGACCCAGTACTTC
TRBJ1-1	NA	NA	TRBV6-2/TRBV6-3	CASSSVLVVKDEAFF	TGTGCCAGCAGTTCGGTTTTAGTGGTTAAAGATGAAGCTTTCTTT
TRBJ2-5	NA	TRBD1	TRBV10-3	CAISQGQGAGETQYF	TGTGCCATCAGTCAGGGACAGGGGGCGGGAGAGACCCAGTACTTC
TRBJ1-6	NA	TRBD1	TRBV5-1	CASTPGQGRNSPLHF	TGCGCCAGCACCCCGGGACAGGGGAGGAATTCACCCCTCCACTTT
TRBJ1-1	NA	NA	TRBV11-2	CASSRRGAFF	TGTGCCAGCAGCCGCAGGGGCGCTTTCTTT
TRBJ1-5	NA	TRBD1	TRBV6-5	CASSSYRGGNQPQHF	TGTGCCAGCAGTTCCTACAGGGGAGGCAATCAGCCCCAGCATTTT
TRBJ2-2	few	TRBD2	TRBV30	CALSRLAGYTGELFF	TGTGCCTTGAGCAGACTAGCGGGATACACCGGGGAGCTGTTTTTT
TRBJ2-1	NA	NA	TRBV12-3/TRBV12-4	CASSAGYYNEQFF	TGTGCCAGCAGTGCAGGCTACTACAATGAGCAGTTCTTC
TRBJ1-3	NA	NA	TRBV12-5	CASGFGTPGNTIYF	TGTGCTAGTGGTTTTGGGACACCGGGAAACACCATATATTTT
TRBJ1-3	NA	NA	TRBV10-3	CAIRQLGNFSGNTIYF	TGTGCCATCAGACAGCTTGGAAACTTCTCTGGAAACACCATATATTTT
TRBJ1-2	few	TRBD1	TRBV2	CAIRDRGSYGYTF	TGTGCCATACGGGACAGGGGAAGCTATGGCTACACCTTC
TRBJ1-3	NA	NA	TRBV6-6	CASSWGGNTIYF	TGTGCCAGCAGTTGGGGGGGGAACACCATATATTTT
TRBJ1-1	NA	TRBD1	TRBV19	CASSALAAGGRTEAFF	TGTGCCAGTAGTGCCCTGGCGGCAGGGGGACGCACTGAAGCTTTCTTT
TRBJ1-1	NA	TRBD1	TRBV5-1	CASSAEPGTGGTEAFF	TGCGCCAGCAGCGCTGAACCCGGGACAGGGGGCACTGAAGCTTTCTTT
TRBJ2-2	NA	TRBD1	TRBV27	CASSPPPTGASVRRLFF	TGTGCCAGCAGTCCCCCACCGACAGGGGCCAGCGTGAGACGGCTGTTTTTT
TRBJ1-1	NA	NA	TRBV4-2	CASSQWGGATEAFF	TGTGCCAGCAGCCAATGGGGGGGGGCCACTGAAGCTTTCTTT
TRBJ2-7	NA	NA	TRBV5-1	CASSSSRSTGEEQYF	TGCGCCAGCAGCAGTTCCAGGTCGACGGGGGAAGAGCAGTACTTC
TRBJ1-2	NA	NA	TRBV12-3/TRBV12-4	CASSLVLTYGYTF	TGTGCCAGCAGTTTAGTACTAACCTATGGCTACACCTTC